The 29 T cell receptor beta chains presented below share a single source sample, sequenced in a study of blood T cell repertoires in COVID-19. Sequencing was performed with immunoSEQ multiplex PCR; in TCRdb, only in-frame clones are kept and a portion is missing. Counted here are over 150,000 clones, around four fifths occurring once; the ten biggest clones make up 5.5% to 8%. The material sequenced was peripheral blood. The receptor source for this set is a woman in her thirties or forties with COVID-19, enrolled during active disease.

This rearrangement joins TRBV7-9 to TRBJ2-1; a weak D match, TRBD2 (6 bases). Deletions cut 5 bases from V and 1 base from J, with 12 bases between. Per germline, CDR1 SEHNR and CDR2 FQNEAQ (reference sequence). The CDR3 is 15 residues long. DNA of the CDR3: TGTGCCAGCAGCGTCCCTAGCGAATCCTACAATGAGCAGTTCTTC. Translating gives CASSVPSESYNEQFF.

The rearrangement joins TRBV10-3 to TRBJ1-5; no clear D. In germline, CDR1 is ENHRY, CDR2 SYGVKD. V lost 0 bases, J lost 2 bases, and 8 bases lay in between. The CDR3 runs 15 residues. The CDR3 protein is CAISESQGGNQPQHF. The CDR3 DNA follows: TGTGCCATCAGTGAGTCCCAAGGAGGCAATCAGCCCCAGCATTTT.

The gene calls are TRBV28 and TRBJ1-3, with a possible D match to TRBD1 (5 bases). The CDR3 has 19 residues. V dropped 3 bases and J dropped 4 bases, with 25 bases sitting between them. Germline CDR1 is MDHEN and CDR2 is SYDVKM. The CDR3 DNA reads TGTGCCAGCAGTTTGGGGCCAGGGCGCATATTATTGGCAGGAAACACCATATATTTT. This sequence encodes CASSLGPGRILLAGNTIYF.

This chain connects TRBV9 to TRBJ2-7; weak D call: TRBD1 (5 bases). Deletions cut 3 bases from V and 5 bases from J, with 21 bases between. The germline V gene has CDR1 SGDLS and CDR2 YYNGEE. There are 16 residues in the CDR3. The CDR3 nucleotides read TGTGCCAGCAGCGAGAACTTAGGACAAAGTGGCCACGAGCAGTACTTC. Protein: CASSENLGQSGHEQYF.

This CDR3 reads CASSYRTSGQETQYF. CDR3 nucleotide sequence: TGTGCCAGCAGCTATAGGACTAGCGGCCAAGAGACCCAGTACTTC. The V gene is TRBV7-6, the J gene TRBJ2-5, with 10 bases matching TRBD2. CDR1 and CDR2 (germline): SGHVS, FNYEAQ. Germline trimming cut 4 bases from V and 1 base from J; bases unmatched to any gene: 3. The CDR3 is made up of 15 amino acids.

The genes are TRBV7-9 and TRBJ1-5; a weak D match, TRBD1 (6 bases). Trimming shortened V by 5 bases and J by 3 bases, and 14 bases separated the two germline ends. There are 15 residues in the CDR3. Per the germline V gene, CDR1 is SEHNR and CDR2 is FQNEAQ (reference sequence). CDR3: CASSPGGAYNQPQHF. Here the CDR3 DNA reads TGTGCCAGCAGCCCTGGGGGGGCCTACAATCAGCCCCAGCATTTT.

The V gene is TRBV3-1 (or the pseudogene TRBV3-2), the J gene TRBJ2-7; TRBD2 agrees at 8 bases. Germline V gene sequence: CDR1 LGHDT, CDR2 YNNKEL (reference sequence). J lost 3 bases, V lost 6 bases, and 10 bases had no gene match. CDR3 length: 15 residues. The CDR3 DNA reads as TGTGCCAGCAGGATGTCGGGAGGGTCGGACTACGAGCAGTACTTC. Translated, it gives CASRMSGGSDYEQYF.

The CDR3 is CASSRTSGRTDTQYF. The CDR3 region has the DNA TGTGCCAGCAGCCGGACTAGCGGGCGCACAGATACGCAGTATTTT. V and J are TRBV7-9 and TRBJ2-3; the match to TRBD2 covers 11 bases. The J segment lost 1 base and the V segment lost 5 bases, leaving 2 bases of the junction unmatched. The germline gives CDR1 SEHNR, CDR2 FQNEAQ (reference sequence). This CDR3 has 15 residues.

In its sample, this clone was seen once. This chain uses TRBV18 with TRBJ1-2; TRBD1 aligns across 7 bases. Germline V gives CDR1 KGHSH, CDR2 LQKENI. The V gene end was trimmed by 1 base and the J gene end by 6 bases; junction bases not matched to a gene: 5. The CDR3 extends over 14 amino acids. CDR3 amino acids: CASSPQGANDGYTF. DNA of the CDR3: TGTGCCAGCTCACCACAGGGGGCGAATGATGGCTACACCTTC.

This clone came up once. The CDR3 sequence is CASSIQGEYTEAFF. CDR3 DNA sequence: TGCGCCAGCAGCATACAGGGGGAGTACACTGAAGCTTTCTTT. The V gene is TRBV5-1, the J gene TRBJ1-1, with 8 bases that match TRBD1. Germline values: CDR1 SGHRS, CDR2 YFSETQ. J lost 3 bases, V lost 4 bases, and 5 bases had no gene match. This CDR3 region has 14 residues.

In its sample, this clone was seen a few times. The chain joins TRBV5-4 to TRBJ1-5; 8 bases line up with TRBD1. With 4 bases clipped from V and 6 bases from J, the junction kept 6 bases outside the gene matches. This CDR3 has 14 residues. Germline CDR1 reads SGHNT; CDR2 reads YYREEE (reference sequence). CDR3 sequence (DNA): TGTGCCAGCAGCGAACAGGGGGTTGGTCAGCCCCAGCATTTT. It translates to CASSEQGVGQPQHF.

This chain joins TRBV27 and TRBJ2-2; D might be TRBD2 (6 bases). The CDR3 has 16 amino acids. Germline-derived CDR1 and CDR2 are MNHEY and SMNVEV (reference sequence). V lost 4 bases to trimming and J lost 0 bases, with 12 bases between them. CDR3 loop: CASSSSGRSNTGELFF. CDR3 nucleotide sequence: TGTGCCAGCAGTTCCTCAGGGAGGTCGAACACCGGGGAGCTGTTTTTT.

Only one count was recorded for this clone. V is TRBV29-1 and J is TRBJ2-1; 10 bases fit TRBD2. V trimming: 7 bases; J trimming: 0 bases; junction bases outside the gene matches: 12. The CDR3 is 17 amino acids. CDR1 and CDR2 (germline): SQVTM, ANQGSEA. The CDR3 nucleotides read TGCAGCGCAGAGCGGGAGGGCCGATTGAGCTCCTACAATGAGCAGTTCTTC. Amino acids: CSAEREGRLSSYNEQFF.

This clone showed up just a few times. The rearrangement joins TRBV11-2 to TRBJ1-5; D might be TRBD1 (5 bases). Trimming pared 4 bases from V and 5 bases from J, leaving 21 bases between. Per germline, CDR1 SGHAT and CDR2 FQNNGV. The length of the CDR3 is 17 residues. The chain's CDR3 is CASSSYGGGRGDQPQHF. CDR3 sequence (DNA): TGTGCCAGCAGCTCCTACGGTGGGGGTCGGGGGGATCAGCCCCAGCATTTT.

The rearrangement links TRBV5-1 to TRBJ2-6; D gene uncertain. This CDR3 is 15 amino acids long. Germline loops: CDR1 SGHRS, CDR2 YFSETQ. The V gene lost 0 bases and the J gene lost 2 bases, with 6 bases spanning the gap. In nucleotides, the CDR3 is TGCGCCAGCAGCTTGGTAACAGCTGGGGCCAACGTCCTGACTTTC. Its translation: CASSLVTAGANVLTF.

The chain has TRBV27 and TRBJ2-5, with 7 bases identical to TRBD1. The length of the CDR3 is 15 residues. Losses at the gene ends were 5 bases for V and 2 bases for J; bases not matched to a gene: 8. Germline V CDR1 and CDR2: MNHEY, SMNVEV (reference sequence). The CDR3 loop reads CASSLGVGQQETQYF. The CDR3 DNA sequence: TGTGCCAGCAGTCTGGGGGTGGGACAGCAAGAGACCCAGTACTTC.

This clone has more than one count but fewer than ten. The CDR3 DNA sequence: TGTGCCAGTAGTATAGGGACAGGGTTATCGGAAGCTTTCTTT. Amino acids: CASSIGTGLSEAFF. The gene calls are TRBV19 and TRBJ1-1, with 8 nucleotides matching TRBD1. The CDR3 loop spans 14 amino acids. CDR1 and CDR2 from the germline V gene are LNHDA and SQIVND (reference sequence). Trimming removed 1 base from V and 8 bases from J; junction bases left unmatched: 6.

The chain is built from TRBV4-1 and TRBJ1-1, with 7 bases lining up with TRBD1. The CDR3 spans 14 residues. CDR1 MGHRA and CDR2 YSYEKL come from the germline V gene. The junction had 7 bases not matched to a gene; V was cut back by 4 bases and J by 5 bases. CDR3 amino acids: CASSLQGWGTEAFF. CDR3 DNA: TGCGCCAGCAGCCTACAGGGGTGGGGGACTGAAGCTTTCTTT.

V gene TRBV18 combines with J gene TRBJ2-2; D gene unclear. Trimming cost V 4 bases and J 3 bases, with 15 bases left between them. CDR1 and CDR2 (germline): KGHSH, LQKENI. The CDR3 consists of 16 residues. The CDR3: CASSRSSPRDTGELFF. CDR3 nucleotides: TGTGCCAGCTCACGATCCTCCCCGAGAGACACCGGGGAGCTGTTTTTT.

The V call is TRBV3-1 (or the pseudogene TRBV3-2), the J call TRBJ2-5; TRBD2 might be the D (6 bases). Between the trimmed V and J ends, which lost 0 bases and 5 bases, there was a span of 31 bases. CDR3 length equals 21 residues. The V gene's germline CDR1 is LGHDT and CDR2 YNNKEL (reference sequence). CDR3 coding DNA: TGTGCCAGCAGCCAAGATAAATACGACGCTACCTTGACTAGTACCGGGGAGACCCAGTACTTC. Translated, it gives CASSQDKYDATLTSTGETQYF.

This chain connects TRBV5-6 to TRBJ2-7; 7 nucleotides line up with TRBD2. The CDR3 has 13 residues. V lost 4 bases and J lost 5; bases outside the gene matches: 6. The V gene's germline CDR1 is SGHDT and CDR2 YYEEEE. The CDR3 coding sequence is TGTGCCAGCAGCCCCCTGGGAGGGGACGAGCAGTACTTC. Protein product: CASSPLGGDEQYF.

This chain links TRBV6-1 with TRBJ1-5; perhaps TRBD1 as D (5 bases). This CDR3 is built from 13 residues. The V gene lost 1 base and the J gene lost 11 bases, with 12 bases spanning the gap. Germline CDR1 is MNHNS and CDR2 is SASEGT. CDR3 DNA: TGTGCCAGCAGTGAAGGGGAGGGGCCGGCCCAGCATTTT. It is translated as CASSEGEGPAQHF.

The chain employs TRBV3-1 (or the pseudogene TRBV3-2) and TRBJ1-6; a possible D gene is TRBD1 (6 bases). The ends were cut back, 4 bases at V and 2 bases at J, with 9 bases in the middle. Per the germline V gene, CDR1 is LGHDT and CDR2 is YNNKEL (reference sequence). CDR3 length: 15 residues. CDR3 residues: CASSPRQAYNSPLHF. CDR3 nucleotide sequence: TGTGCCAGCAGCCCCCGACAGGCCTATAATTCACCCCTCCACTTT.

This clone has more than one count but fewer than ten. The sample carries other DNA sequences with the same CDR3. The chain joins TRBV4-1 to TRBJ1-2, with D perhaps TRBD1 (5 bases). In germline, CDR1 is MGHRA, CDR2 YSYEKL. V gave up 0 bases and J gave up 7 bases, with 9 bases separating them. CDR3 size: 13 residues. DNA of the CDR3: TGCGCCAGCAGCCAAGAAGGGGTGGGTGGCTACACCTTC. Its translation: CASSQEGVGGYTF.

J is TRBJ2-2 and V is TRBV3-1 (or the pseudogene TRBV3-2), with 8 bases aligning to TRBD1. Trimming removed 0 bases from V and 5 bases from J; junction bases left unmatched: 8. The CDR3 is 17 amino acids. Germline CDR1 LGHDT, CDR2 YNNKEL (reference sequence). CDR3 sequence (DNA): TGTGCCAGCAGCCAAGAGGAGAGGCGACAGGGGACCGGGGAGCTGTTTTTT. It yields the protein CASSQEERRQGTGELFF.

CDR3 bases: TGTGCCAGCAGCCAAGCCGGGACAGGGGATTCACCCCTCCACTTT. It encodes CASSQAGTGDSPLHF. The V call is TRBV4-2, the J call TRBJ1-6; 10 bases are a match to TRBD1. J lost 8 bases, V lost 1 base, and 2 bases had no gene match. This CDR3 has 15 amino acids. Germline V gives CDR1 LGHNA, CDR2 YNFKEQ.

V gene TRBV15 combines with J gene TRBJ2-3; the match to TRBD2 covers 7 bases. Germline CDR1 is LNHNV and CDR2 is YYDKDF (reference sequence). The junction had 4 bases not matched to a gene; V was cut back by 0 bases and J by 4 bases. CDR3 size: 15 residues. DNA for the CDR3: TGTGCCACCAGCAGAGATCTACGGGGGGCAGATACGCAGTATTTT. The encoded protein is CATSRDLRGADTQYF.

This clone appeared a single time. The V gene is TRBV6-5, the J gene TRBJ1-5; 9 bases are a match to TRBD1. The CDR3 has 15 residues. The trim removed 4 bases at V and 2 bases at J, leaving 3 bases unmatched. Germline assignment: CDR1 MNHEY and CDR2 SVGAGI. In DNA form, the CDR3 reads TGTGCCAGCAGTTCCCGGGACAGGGGCAATCAGCCCCAGCATTTT. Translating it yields CASSSRDRGNQPQHF.

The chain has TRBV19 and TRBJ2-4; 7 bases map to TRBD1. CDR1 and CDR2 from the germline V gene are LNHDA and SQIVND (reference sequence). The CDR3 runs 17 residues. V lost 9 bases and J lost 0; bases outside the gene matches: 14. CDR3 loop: CASRDSGQLVAKNIQYF. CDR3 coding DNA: TGTGCCAGCCGGGACAGCGGCCAGCTTGTAGCCAAAAACATTCAGTACTTC.